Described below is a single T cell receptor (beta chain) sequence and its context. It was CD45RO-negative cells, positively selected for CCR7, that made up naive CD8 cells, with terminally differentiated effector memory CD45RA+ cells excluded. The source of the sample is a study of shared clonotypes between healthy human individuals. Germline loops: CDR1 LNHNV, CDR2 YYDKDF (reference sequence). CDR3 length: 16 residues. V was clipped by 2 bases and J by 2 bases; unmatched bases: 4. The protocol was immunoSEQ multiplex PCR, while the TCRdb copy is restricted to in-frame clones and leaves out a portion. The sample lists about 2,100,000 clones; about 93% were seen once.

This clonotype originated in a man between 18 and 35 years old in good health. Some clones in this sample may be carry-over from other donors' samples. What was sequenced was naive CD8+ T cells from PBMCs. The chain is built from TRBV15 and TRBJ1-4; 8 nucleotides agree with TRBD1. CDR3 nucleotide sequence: TGTGCCACCAGCAGACCAGGGGGCCGGACTAATGAAAAACTGTTTTTT. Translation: CATSRPGGRTNEKLFF.